This note documents a single T cell receptor (beta chain) sequence. Its antigen is unidentified. The data are from a study of shared clonotypes between healthy human individuals. Study context: The composition of the donors was two women and a few men aged 18 to 49. The study, taken as a whole, reports: Shared clonotypes across all four donors exceeded non-shared ones in generation probability. Only blood samples were collected, and tissue repertoires likely differ.

Using immunoSEQ multiplex PCR, the repertoire was profiled, and TCRdb retains in-frame clones only, with some absent. Here the sample spans 1,400,000 or so clones, 98% to 99% being singletons. The CDR3 totals 14 residues. CDR1 is SQVTM, CDR2 ANQGSEA, per germline. Trimming stripped 4 bases from V and 0 bases from J, with 10 bases between. V gene TRBV29-1 combines with J gene TRBJ2-1; TRBD2 might be the D (6 bases). This TCR derives from a man aged 25 to 45 in good health. The source material was naive CD4+ T cells sorted from blood. Subset: CD45RA+ positively selected. As DNA, the CDR3 is TGCAGCGTTGCGGGAGCGGACTCCTACAATGAGCAGTTCTTC. Residues: CSVAGADSYNEQFF.